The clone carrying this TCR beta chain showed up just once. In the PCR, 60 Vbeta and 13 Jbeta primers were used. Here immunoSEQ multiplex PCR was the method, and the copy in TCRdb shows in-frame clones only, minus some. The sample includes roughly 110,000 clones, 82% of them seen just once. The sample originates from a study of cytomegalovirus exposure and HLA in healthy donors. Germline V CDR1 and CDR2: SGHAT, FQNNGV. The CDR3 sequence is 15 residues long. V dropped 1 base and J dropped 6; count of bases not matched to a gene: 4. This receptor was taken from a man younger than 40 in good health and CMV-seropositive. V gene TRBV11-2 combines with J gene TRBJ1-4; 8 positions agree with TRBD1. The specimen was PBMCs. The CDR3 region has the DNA TGTGCCAGCAGCTTAGGCAGGGGGCTTGATGAAAAACTGTTTTTT. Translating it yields CASSLGRGLDEKLFF. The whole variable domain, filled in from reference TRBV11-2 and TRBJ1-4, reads EAGVAQSPRYKIIEKRQSVAFWCNPISGHATLYWYQQILGQGPKLLIQFQNNGVVDDSQLPKDRFSAERLKGVDSTLKIQPAKLEDSAVYLCASSLGRGLDEKLFFGSGTQLSVL.